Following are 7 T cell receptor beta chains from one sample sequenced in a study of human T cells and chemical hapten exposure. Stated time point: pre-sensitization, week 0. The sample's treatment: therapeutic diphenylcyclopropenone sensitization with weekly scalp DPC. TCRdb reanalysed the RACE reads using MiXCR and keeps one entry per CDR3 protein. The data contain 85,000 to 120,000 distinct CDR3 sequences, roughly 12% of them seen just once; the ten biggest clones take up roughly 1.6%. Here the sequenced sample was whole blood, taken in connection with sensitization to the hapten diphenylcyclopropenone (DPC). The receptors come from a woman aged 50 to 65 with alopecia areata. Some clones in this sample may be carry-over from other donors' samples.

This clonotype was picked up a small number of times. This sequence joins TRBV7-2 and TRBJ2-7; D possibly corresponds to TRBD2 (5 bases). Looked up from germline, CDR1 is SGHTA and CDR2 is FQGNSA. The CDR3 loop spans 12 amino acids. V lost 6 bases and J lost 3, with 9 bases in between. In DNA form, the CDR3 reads TGTGCCAGCAGATCAAGCGGCTACGAGCAGTACTTC. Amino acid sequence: CASRSSGYEQYF. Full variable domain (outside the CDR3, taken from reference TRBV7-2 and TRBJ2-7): GAGVSQSPSNKVTEKGKDVELRCDPISGHTALYWYRQSLGQGLEFLIYFQGNSAPDKSGLPSDRFSAERTGGSVSTLTIQRTQQEDSAVYLCASRSSGYEQYFGPGTRLTVT.

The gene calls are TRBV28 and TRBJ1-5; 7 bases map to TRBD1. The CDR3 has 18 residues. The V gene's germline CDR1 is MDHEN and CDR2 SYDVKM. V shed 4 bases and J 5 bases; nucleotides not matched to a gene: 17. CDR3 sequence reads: CASSSLTDRVGPYQPQHF. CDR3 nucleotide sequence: TGTGCCAGCAGTTCTCTCACCGACAGGGTGGGACCTTATCAGCCCCAGCATTTT.

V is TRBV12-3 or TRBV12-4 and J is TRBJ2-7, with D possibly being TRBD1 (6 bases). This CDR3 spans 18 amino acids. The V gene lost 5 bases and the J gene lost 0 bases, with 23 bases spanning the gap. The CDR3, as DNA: TGTGCCAGCAGTCCATTTCAGGGGCTAGGCCGGAGCTCCTACGAGCAGTACTTC. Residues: CASSPFQGLGRSSYEQYF.

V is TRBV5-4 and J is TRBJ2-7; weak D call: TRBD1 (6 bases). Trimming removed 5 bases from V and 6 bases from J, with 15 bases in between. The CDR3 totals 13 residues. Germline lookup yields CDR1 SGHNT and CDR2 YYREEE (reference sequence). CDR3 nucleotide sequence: TGTGCCAGCAGTCGGAACAGGGAACTCGAGCAGTACTTC. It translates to CASSRNRELEQYF.

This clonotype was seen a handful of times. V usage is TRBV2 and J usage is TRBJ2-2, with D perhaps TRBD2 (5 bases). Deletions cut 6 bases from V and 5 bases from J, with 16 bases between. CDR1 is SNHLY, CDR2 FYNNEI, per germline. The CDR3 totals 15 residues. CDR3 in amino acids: CASREARSGTGELFF. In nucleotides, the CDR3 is TGTGCCAGCAGGGAGGCCAGGTCAGGTACCGGGGAGCTGTTTTTT.

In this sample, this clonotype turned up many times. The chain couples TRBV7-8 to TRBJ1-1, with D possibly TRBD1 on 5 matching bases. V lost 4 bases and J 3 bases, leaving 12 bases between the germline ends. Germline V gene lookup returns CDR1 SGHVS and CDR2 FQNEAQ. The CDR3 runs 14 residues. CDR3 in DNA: TGTGCCAGCAGCTCCCGCTGGGGCGACACTGAAGCTTTCTTT. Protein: CASSSRWGDTEAFF.

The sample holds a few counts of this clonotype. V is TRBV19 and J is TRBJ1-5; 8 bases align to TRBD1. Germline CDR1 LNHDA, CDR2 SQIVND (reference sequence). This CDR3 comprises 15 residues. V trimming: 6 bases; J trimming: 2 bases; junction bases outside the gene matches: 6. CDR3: CASRRGQGGNQPQHF. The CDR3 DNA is TGTGCCAGTAGAAGAGGACAGGGCGGCAATCAGCCCCAGCATTTT.